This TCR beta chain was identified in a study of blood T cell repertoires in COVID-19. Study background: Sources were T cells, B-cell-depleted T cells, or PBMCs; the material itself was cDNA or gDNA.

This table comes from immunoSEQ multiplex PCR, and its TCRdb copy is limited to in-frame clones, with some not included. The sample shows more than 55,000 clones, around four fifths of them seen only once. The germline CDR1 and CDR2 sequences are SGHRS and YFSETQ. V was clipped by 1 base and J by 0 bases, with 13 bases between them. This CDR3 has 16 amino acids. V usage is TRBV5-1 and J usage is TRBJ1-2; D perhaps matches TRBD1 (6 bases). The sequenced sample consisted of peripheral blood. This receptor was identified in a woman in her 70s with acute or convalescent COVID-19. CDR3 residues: CASSLLTGRANYGYTF. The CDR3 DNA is TGCGCCAGCAGCTTGTTGACAGGCCGAGCTAACTATGGCTACACCTTC.